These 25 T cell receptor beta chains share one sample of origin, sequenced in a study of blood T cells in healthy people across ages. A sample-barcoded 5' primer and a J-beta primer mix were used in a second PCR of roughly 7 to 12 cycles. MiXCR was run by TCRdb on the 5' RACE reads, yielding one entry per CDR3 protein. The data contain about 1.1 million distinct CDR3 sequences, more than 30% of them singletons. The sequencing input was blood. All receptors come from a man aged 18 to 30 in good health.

CDR3 nucleotide sequence: TGTGCCAGCAGTACCATTGGGGACAGGGCCCCCTACGAGCAGTACTTC. This sequence encodes CASSTIGDRAPYEQYF. The V call is TRBV7-9, the J call TRBJ2-7; the match to TRBD1 covers 9 bases. The ends lost 6 bases at V and 2 bases at J; junction bases unmatched: 11. This CDR3 comprises 16 residues. Germline lookup yields CDR1 SEHNR and CDR2 FQNEAQ (reference sequence).

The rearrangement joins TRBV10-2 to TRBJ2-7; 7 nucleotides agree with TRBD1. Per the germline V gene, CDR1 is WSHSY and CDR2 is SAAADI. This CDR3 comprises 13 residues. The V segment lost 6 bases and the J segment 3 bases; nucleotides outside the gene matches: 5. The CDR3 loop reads CASRRQGGYEQYF. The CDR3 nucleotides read TGCGCCAGCAGGAGACAGGGTGGCTACGAGCAGTACTTC.

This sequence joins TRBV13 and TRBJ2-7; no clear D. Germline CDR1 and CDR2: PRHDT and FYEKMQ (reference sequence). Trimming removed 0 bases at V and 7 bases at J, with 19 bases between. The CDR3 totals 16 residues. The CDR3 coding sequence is TGTGCCAGCAGCTTAGGGGTAGACCCCCTGGTCGATGAGCAGTACTTC. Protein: CASSLGVDPLVDEQYF.

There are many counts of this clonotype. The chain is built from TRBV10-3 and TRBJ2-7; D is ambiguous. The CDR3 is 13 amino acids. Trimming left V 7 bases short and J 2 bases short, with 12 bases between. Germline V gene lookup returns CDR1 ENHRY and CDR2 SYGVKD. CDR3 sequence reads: CAIKESLTYEQYF. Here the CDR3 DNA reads TGTGCCATCAAAGAGTCTCTCACCTACGAGCAGTACTTC.

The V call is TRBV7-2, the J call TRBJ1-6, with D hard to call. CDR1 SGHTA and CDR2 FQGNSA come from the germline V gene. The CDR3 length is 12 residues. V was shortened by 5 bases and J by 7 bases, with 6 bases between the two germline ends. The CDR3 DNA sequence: TGTGCCAGCAGCCCCTTCAATTCACCCCTCCACTTT. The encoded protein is CASSPFNSPLHF.

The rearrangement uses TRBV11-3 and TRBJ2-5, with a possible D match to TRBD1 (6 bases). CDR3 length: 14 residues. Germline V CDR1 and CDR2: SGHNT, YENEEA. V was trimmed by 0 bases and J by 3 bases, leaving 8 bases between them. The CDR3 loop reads CASSLDSGEETQYF. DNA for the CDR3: TGTGCCAGCAGCTTAGACTCAGGGGAAGAGACCCAGTACTTC.

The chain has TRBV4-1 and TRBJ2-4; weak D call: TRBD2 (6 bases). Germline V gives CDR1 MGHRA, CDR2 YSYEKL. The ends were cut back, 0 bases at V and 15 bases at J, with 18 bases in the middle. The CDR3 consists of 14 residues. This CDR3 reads CASSQDGGQETRYF. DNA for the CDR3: TGCGCCAGCAGCCAAGACGGAGGGCAAGAGACCCGGTACTTC.

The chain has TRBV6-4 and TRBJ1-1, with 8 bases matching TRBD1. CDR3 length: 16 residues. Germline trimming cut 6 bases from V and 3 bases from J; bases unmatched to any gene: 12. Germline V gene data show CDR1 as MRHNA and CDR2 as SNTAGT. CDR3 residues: CASRDKGTGGDTEAFF. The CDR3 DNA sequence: TGTGCCAGCAGAGATAAAGGGACAGGTGGTGACACTGAAGCTTTCTTT.

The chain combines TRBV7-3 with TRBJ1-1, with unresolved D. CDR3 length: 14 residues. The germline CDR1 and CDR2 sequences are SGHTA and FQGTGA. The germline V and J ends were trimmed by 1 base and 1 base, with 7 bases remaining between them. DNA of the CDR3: TGTGCCAGCAGCTTAAATAGGCGGAACACTGAAGCTTTCTTT. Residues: CASSLNRRNTEAFF.

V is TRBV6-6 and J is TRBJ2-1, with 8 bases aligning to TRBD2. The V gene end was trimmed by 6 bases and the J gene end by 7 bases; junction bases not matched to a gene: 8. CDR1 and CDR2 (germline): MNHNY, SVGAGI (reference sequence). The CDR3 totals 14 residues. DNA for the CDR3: TGTGCCAGCAGCCTCGGGAGGGCCTTTAATGAGCAGTTCTTC. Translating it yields CASSLGRAFNEQFF.

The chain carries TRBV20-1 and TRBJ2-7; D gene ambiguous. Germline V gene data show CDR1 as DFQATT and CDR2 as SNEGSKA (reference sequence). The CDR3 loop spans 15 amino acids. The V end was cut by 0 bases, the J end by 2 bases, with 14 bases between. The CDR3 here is CSARDPQPAAYEQYF. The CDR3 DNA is TGCAGTGCTAGAGATCCCCAGCCAGCCGCCTACGAGCAGTACTTC.

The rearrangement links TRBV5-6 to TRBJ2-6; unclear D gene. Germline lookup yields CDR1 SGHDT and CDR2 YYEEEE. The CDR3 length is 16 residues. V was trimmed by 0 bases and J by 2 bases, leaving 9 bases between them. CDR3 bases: TGTGCCAGCAGCTTGGGTATGGGAACTGGGGCCAACGTCCTGACTTTC. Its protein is CASSLGMGTGANVLTF.

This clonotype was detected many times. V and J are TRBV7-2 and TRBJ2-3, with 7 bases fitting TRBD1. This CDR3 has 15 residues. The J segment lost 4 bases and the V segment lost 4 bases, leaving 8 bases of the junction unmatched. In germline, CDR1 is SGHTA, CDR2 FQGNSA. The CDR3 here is CASSYQQGIADTQYF. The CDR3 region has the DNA TGTGCCAGCAGCTATCAACAGGGGATCGCAGATACGCAGTATTTT. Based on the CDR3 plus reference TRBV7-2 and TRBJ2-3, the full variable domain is GAGVSQSPSNKVTEKGKDVELRCDPISGHTALYWYRQSLGQGLEFLIYFQGNSAPDKSGLPSDRFSAERTGGSVSTLTIQRTQQEDSAVYLCASSYQQGIADTQYFGPGTRLTVL.

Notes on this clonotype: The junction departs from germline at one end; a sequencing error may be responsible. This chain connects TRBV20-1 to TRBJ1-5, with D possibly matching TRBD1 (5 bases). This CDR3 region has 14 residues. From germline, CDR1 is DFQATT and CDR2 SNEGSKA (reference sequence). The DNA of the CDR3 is TGCAGTGCGGTAGACAGTATCGGCAAGCAGCCCCAGCATTTT. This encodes CSAVDSIGKQPQHF.

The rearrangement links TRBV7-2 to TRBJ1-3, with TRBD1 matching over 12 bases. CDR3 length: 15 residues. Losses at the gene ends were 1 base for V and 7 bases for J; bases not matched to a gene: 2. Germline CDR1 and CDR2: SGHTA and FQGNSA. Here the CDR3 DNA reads TGTGCCAGCAGCTTAGGGGGACAGGGGGCTAACACCATATATTTT. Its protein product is CASSLGGQGANTIYF.

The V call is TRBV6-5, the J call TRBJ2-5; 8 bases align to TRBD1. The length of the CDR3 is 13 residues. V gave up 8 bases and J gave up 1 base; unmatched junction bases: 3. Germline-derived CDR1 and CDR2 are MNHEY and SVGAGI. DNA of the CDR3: TGTGCCAGCGCCAGGGGGCTCCAAGAGACCCAGTACTTC. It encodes CASARGLQETQYF.

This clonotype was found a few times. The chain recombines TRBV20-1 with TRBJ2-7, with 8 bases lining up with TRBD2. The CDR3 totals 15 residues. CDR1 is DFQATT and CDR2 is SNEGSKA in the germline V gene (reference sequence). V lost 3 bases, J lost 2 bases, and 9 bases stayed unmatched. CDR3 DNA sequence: TGCAGTGCTAGTCCCAGAGAGCGGGGGACCTACGAGCAGTACTTC. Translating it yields CSASPRERGTYEQYF.

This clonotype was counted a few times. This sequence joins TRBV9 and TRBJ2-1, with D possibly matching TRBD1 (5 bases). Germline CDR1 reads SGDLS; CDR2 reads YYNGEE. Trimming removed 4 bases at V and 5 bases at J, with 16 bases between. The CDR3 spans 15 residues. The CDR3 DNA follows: TGTGCCAGCAGCCAACGAGGATGGGGCAACAATGAGCAGTTCTTC. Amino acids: CASSQRGWGNNEQFF.

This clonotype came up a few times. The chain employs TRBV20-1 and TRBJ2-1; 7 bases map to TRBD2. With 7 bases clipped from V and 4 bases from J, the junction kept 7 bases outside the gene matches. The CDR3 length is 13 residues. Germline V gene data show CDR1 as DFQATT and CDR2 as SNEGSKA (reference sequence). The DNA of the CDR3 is TGCAGTGTTGGTAGCGGGTATTACAATGAGCAGTTCTTC. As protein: CSVGSGYYNEQFF.

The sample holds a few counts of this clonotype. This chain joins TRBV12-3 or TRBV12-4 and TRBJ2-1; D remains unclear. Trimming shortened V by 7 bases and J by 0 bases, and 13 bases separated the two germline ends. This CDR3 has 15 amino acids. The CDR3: CASTNARSSYNEQFF. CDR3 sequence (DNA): TGTGCCAGCACAAACGCCCGGAGCTCCTACAATGAGCAGTTCTTC.

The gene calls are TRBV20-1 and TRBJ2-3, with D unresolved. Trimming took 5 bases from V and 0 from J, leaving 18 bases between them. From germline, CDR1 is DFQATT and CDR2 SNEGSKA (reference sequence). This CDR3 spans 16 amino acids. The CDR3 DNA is TGCAGTGCTTCCAAGACACCTAGTCCTAGCACAGATACGCAGTATTTT. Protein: CSASKTPSPSTDTQYF.

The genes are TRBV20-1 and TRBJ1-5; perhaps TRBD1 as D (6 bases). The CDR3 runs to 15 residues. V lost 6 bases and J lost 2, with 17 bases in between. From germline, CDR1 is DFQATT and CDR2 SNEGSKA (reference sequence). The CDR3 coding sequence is TGCAGTGCCCGAGGGGGAGTGAGGCGCAATCAGCCCCAGCATTTT. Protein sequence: CSARGGVRRNQPQHF.

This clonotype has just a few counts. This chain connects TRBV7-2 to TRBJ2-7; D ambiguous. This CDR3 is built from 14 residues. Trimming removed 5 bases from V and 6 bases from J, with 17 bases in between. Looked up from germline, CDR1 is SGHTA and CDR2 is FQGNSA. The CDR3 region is CASSLSGSISEQYF. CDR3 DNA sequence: TGTGCCAGCAGCCTATCCGGGTCTATCTCCGAGCAGTACTTC.

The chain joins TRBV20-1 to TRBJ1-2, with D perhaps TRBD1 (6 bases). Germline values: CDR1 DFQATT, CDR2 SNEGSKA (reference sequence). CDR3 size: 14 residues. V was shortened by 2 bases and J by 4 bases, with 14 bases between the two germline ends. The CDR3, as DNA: TGCAGTGCTAGATCAGGGGAGGGGGTCTATGGCTACACCTTC. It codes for CSARSGEGVYGYTF.

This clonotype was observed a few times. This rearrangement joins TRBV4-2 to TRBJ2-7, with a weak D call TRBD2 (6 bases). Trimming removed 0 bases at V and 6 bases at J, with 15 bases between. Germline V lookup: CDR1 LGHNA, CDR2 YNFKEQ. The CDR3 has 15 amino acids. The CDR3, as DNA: TGTGCCAGCAGCCAAGATACCGCCGAGGAGGGCGAGCAGTACTTC. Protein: CASSQDTAEEGEQYF.